These T cell receptor beta chains were read from a single sample in a study of cytomegalovirus exposure and HLA in healthy donors. Produced via immunoSEQ multiplex PCR; TCRdb's table is partial and in-frame only. This repertoire shows 150,000 to 200,000 clones, roughly 86% found once; its top ten account for over 4%. The sample taken for sequencing was PBMCs. These receptors all stem from a man aged 18-30 years in good health and CMV-seropositive. The conserved cysteine and the conserved F or W are not part of the CDR3 here.

TRBV7-9	TRBJ2-3	ASSSPSSTFLFTDTQY
TRBV29-1	TRBJ2-3	SCGTSGSLDTQY
TRBV5-8	TRBJ2-5	ASSSETGVQETQY
TRBV7-8	TRBJ1-5	ASSLDTGRPQH
TRBV6-1	TRBJ2-7	ASSEPGTSTLGGQY
TRBV2	TRBJ2-1	ASSFLRETSYNEQF
TRBV29-1	TRBJ1-2	SVARGGVGDYGYT
TRBV7-2	TRBJ2-1	ASSSERGGRAGNEQF
TRBV6-6	TRBJ1-1	ASSPSGRGTEAF
TRBV7-8	TRBJ2-2	ASSPITTSANTGELF
TRBV30	TRBJ1-2	AWSQISGLFGYT
TRBV20-1	TRBJ2-5	SARNGETQY
TRBV11-2	TRBJ2-2	ATPWGRLNTGELF
TRBV7-3	TRBJ2-2	ASSPRTGTGELF
TRBV5-1	TRBJ2-5	ASSWTGTLQETQY
TRBV4-1	TRBJ2-5	ASSQNAGYQETQY
TRBV23-1	TRBJ2-7	ASRRVYRTNYEQY
TRBV11-2	TRBJ1-2	ASSPESRTAIYGYT
TRBV7-3	TRBJ1-2	ASSPGGQNYGYT
TRBV6-5	TRBJ2-5	ASRASGKETQY
TRBV19	TRBJ2-1	ASRFQGSYNEQF
TRBV7-3	TRBJ2-7	ASSLPHGRTYEQY
TRBV28	TRBJ2-3	ASSPTSAATDTQY
TRBV6-1	TRBJ2-7	ASNIGQDYEQY
TRBV7-9	TRBJ2-2	ASSAYHYGRGTGELF
TRBV5-4	TRBJ1-2	ASTTDTRNYGYT
TRBV28	TRBJ1-2	ASRRTGGGYGYT
TRBV28	TRBJ1-5	ASRGQAVYSNQPQH
TRBV20-1	TRBJ1-2	SAREGYGYT
TRBV18	TRBJ1-5	ASSHGGDQPQH
TRBV5-1	TRBJ1-2	ASSNGQGTHYGYT
TRBV5-4	TRBJ2-7	ASSLTAGGPDEQY
TRBV16	TRBJ1-5	ASSRGPNQPQH
TRBV6-1	TRBJ1-3	ASSGGGFSGNTIY
TRBV6-1	TRBJ2-7	ASSETAYEQY
TRBV19	TRBJ1-5	ASSMMGGDQPQH
TRBV16	TRBJ2-2	ASSQYWTGGTGELF
TRBV5-4	TRBJ2-7	ASSWGQAPYEQY
TRBV15	TRBJ2-1	ATSSSVGLAGSYNEQF
TRBV15	TRBJ2-1	ATSSPAGQGNEQF
TRBV19	TRBJ1-4	ASYGQGREKLF
TRBV9	TRBJ2-7	ASSVGARDSPEEQY
TRBV27	TRBJ2-7	ASSPGQGFEQY
TRBV10-3	TRBJ1-2	AISESDWDSGYGYT
TRBV6-5	TRBJ1-1	ASSRDYRGRPEAF
TRBV7-9	TRBJ2-5	ASSPGETQY
TRBV28	TRBJ2-4	ASSRYLPEGGLAKNIQY
TRBV28	TRBJ2-2	ASSLGGLVEYSGELF
TRBV5-6	TRBJ1-2	ASSLASDKLPNYGYT
TRBV11-3	TRBJ1-1	ASSSDGGTEAF
TRBV6-1	TRBJ2-7	ASNEERTGEQY
TRBV5-4	TRBJ1-2	ASSANQGSKNYGYT
TRBV6-1	TRBJ2-5	ASSARGATQETQY
TRBV14	TRBJ2-7	ASSYLTSYEQY